This entry lists 29 T cell receptor beta chains sequenced from one sample in a study of response to subunit inactivated influenza vaccine. Via MiXCR, TCRdb re-called the RT-PCR reads, giving one row per CDR3 protein. This table holds around 480,000 distinct CDR3 sequences, approximately 11% found once. The sample in question was PBMCs from blood, obtained 40 to 50 days after vaccination. These receptors all come from a man over 45 who received an inactivated influenza vaccine.

The chain carries TRBV11-2 and TRBJ1-2; 10 bases are shared with TRBD1. This CDR3 has 12 amino acids. Germline assignment: CDR1 SGHAT and CDR2 FQNNGV. With V trimmed by 8 bases and J by 6 bases, 3 bases remained unmatched. The CDR3 DNA is TGTGCCAGCGGGGGGACAGGGGATGGCTACACCTTC. This gives the protein CASGGTGDGYTF. The entire variable domain, with the rest obtained from reference TRBV11-2 and TRBJ1-2, is as follows: EAGVAQSPRYKIIEKRQSVAFWCNPISGHATLYWYQQILGQGPKLLIQFQNNGVVDDSQLPKDRFSAERLKGVDSTLKIQPAKLEDSAVYLCASGGTGDGYTFGSGTRLTVV.

This clonotype was counted ten times or more. The CDR3 reads CASSQAPGSIYNEQFF. The CDR3 DNA reads TGCGCCAGCAGCCAAGCCCCCGGGTCGATCTACAATGAGCAGTTCTTC. The rearrangement joins TRBV4-3 to TRBJ2-1; no firm D call. Germline-derived CDR1 and CDR2 are LGHNA and YSLEER. This CDR3 has 16 amino acids. Trimming shortened V by 1 base and J by 3 bases, and 13 bases separated the two germline ends.

This clonotype was counted ten times or more. The rearrangement joins TRBV25-1 to TRBJ2-5; 7 nucleotides match TRBD1. The ends lost 7 bases at V and 1 base at J; junction bases unmatched: 9. The germline V gene has CDR1 MGHDK and CDR2 SYGVNS. The CDR3 has 15 amino acids. CDR3 sequence reads: CASNLGSGGQETQYF. In nucleotides, the CDR3 is TGTGCCAGCAACTTAGGGTCAGGGGGCCAAGAGACCCAGTACTTC.

This clonotype appeared many times. The J gene is TRBJ2-3, the V gene TRBV28; 10 positions match TRBD2. The CDR3 spans 18 residues. Trimming took 4 bases from V and 5 from J; bases not matched to a gene: 15. CDR1 and CDR2 (germline): MDHEN, SYDVKM. The CDR3 nucleotides read TGTGCCAGCAGTTCCCCCCTTGAAGCGGGGGGGCCGGGAGATACGCAGTATTTT. This encodes CASSSPLEAGGPGDTQYF.

The sample holds many counts of this clonotype. The V gene is TRBV4-3, the J gene TRBJ2-1; D is possibly TRBD2 (5 bases). The CDR3 loop spans 15 amino acids. CDR1 LGHNA and CDR2 YSLEER come from the germline V gene. V shed 5 bases and J shed 3 bases, with 14 bases lying between them. The CDR3 bases are TGCGCCAGCAGCGAAGTCGGCGGGCGCTACAATGAGCAGTTCTTC. The encoded protein is CASSEVGGRYNEQFF.

The chain uses TRBV5-5 and TRBJ1-5; 8 nucleotides line up with TRBD1. This CDR3 has 15 residues. Germline-derived CDR1 and CDR2 are SGHKS and YYEKEE (reference sequence). V was pared by 4 bases and J by 2 bases, with 5 bases of the junction left unmatched. CDR3 in amino acids: CASSPVDRGNQPQHF. As DNA, the CDR3 is TGTGCCAGCAGCCCCGTGGACAGGGGCAATCAGCCCCAGCATTTT.

As to this clonotype: At one end the junction does not follow the germline gene, possibly because of a read error. The V and J genes are TRBV7-3 and TRBJ2-1; D is perhaps TRBD1 (5 bases). This CDR3 spans 14 amino acids. The germline gives CDR1 SGHTA, CDR2 FQGTGA. The CDR3 is CASSRTIKDNEQVF. For the CDR3, the DNA is TGTGCCAGCAGCCGGACCATCAAGGACAATGAGCAGGTCTTC.

There are a few counts of this clonotype. This sequence joins TRBV28 and TRBJ2-7; perhaps TRBD2 as D (5 bases). Germline loops: CDR1 MDHEN, CDR2 SYDVKM. V was trimmed by 7 bases and J by 3 bases, leaving 16 bases between them. This CDR3 comprises 14 residues. The CDR3 sequence is CASTLMGANYEQYF. CDR3 sequence (DNA): TGTGCCAGCACCCTAATGGGAGCCAACTACGAGCAGTACTTC.

This clonotype turned up a few times. The chain recombines TRBV14 with TRBJ2-1; weak D call: TRBD2 (7 bases). V was clipped by 0 bases and J by 3 bases, with 15 bases between them. This CDR3 spans 17 amino acids. Germline CDR1 and CDR2: SGHDN and FVKESK. CDR3: CASSQDLTGGYYNEQFF. The CDR3 DNA sequence: TGTGCCAGCAGCCAAGATTTAACGGGGGGCTACTACAATGAGCAGTTCTTC.

This clonotype has more than one count but fewer than ten. This chain connects TRBV20-1 to TRBJ2-1, with D unresolved. Germline V lookup: CDR1 DFQATT, CDR2 SNEGSKA (reference sequence). V was pared by 1 base and J by 3 bases, with 7 bases between. The CDR3 has 13 residues. The CDR3: CSARGSLYNEQFF. The CDR3 DNA follows: TGCAGTGCTAGAGGTAGTCTCTACAATGAGCAGTTCTTC.

This rearrangement joins TRBV7-2 to TRBJ2-2, with a tentative D call TRBD1 (5 bases). V was clipped by 3 bases and J by 3 bases, with 11 bases between them. Germline V lookup: CDR1 SGHTA, CDR2 FQGNSA. This CDR3 has 15 amino acids. CDR3 amino acids: CASSFRGADTGELFF. The DNA of the CDR3 is TGTGCCAGCAGCTTTAGGGGCGCGGACACCGGGGAGCTGTTTTTT.

The chain couples TRBV3-1 to TRBJ1-2; 9 nucleotides align to TRBD1. Looked up from germline, CDR1 is LGHDT and CDR2 is YNNKEL (reference sequence). The length of the CDR3 is 15 residues. The V gene end was trimmed by 1 base and the J gene end by 7 bases; junction bases not matched to a gene: 7. The CDR3 DNA reads as TGTGCCAGCAGCCAAGGACAGGGGGGTGGAATTGGCTACACCTTC. Translating it yields CASSQGQGGGIGYTF.

This clonotype was picked up a small number of times. The CDR3 sequence is CASSFDRAAGELFF. The CDR3 DNA is TGCGCCAGCAGCTTTGACAGGGCGGCCGGGGAGCTGTTTTTT. The V call is TRBV5-1, the J call TRBJ2-2, with 7 bases fitting TRBD1. Germline CDR1 SGHRS, CDR2 YFSETQ. Germline trimming cut 2 bases from V and 6 bases from J; bases unmatched to any gene: 4. The CDR3 is made up of 14 amino acids.

The rearrangement links TRBV7-7 to TRBJ2-1, with a tentative D call TRBD1 (5 bases). Trimming cost V 5 bases and J 15 bases, with 20 bases left between them. The germline CDR1 and CDR2 sequences are SSHAT and FNYEAQ (reference sequence). There are 13 residues in the CDR3. The CDR3 sequence is CASSELQGFDLFF. The CDR3 region has the DNA TGTGCCAGCAGCGAACTCCAGGGATTTGACTTGTTCTTC.

V and J are TRBV7-2 and TRBJ1-1; maybe TRBD1 (6 bases). CDR3 length: 16 amino acids. The V end was cut by 5 bases, the J end by 0 bases, with 16 bases between. Germline CDR1 and CDR2: SGHTA and FQGNSA. CDR3 sequence: CASSPDSFRVNTEAFF. The CDR3 coding sequence is TGTGCCAGCAGCCCGGACAGTTTTAGGGTGAACACTGAAGCTTTCTTT.

This chain links TRBV3-1 with TRBJ1-1; possibly TRBD1 for D (6 bases). Germline V gene data show CDR1 as LGHDT and CDR2 as YNNKEL (reference sequence). The CDR3 totals 14 residues. Trimming stripped 4 bases from V and 7 bases from J, with 16 bases between. The DNA of the CDR3 is TGTGCCAGCAGCCGCTTGGGGGGGGCGAGTGAAGCTTTCTTT. Translating gives CASSRLGGASEAFF.

Many counts were recorded for this clonotype. V gene TRBV6-2 or TRBV6-3 combines with J gene TRBJ1-1, with 7 bases identical to TRBD1. V lost 6 bases and J lost 5; bases outside the gene matches: 9. Germline CDR1 is MNHEY and CDR2 is SVGEGT. The CDR3 is 14 residues long. CDR3 coding DNA: TGTGCCAGCAGATACGGACAGGCTTGGACTGAAGCTTTCTTT. The encoded protein is CASRYGQAWTEAFF.

This clonotype was observed a handful of times. The rearrangement links TRBV20-1 to TRBJ2-7, with D tentatively TRBD2 (6 bases). The germline gives CDR1 DFQATT, CDR2 SNEGSKA (reference sequence). The length of the CDR3 is 13 residues. Deletions cut 5 bases from V and 3 bases from J, with 14 bases between. CDR3 sequence reads: CSAQGEGGYEQYF. The CDR3 nucleotides are TGCAGTGCTCAAGGTGAGGGAGGCTACGAGCAGTACTTC.

This clonotype was detected only a few times. CDR3 region: CASVGTGETQYF. DNA of the CDR3: TGTGCCAGCGTGGGGACGGGAGAGACCCAGTACTTC. The J gene is TRBJ2-5, the V gene TRBV6-5, with D tentatively TRBD1 or TRBD2 (5 bases each). Germline V lookup: CDR1 MNHEY, CDR2 SVGAGI. V was cut by 8 bases and J by 4 bases, with 11 bases left in between. The CDR3 extends over 12 amino acids.

This clonotype was observed many times. The chain recombines TRBV7-2 with TRBJ1-2, with TRBD1 matching 7 bases. Unmatched junction bases numbered 1, after V lost 2 bases and J lost 4 bases. Germline V lookup: CDR1 SGHTA, CDR2 FQGNSA. The CDR3 has 13 residues. The CDR3 loop is CASSLTGAYGYTF. The CDR3, as DNA: TGTGCCAGCAGCTTAACAGGGGCCTATGGCTACACCTTC.

This sequence joins TRBV12-3 or TRBV12-4 and TRBJ2-2; D call uncertain. The CDR3 has 10 amino acids. V lost 8 bases and J lost 8, with 6 bases in between. The CDR3 region is CASQSGELFF. The CDR3 DNA reads as TGTGCCAGCCAGTCGGGGGAGCTGTTTTTT.

This clonotype was observed a few times. The V call is TRBV6-2 or TRBV6-3, the J call TRBJ2-4, with 10 nucleotides matching TRBD1. The germline CDR1 and CDR2 sequences are MNHEY and SVGEGT. This CDR3 comprises 14 residues. J gave up 10 bases and V 5 bases, and 8 bases lay outside the gene matches. CDR3 coding DNA: TGTGCCAGCAGTCCCACCGGGACAGGGGTTATTCAGTACTTC. Translation gives CASSPTGTGVIQYF.

This clonotype was detected a few times. V usage is TRBV18 and J usage is TRBJ2-7, with a tentative D call TRBD1 (5 bases). Germline V gives CDR1 KGHSH, CDR2 LQKENI. V lost 3 bases and J lost 0, with 9 bases in between. The CDR3 runs to 14 residues. This CDR3 reads CASSPLQDSYEQYF. DNA of the CDR3: TGTGCCAGCTCACCTCTACAGGACTCCTACGAGCAGTACTTC.

This clonotype was detected many times. V is TRBV5-1 and J is TRBJ2-7, with 10 bases identical to TRBD2. Per germline, CDR1 SGHRS and CDR2 YFSETQ. The J segment lost 2 bases and the V segment lost 4 bases, leaving 9 bases of the junction unmatched. This CDR3 spans 16 amino acids. The CDR3 protein is CASSRSLAGVPYEQYF. The CDR3, as DNA: TGCGCCAGCAGCAGGTCCCTAGCGGGAGTCCCCTACGAGCAGTACTTC.

This clonotype appeared many times. The CDR3 reads CASSPLTEAFF. CDR3 sequence (DNA): TGTGCCAGCAGCCCCCTGACTGAAGCTTTCTTT. This chain links TRBV7-9 with TRBJ1-1; D gene unclear. The CDR3 consists of 11 residues. The V end was cut by 5 bases, the J end by 5 bases, with 6 bases between. Per the germline V gene, CDR1 is SEHNR and CDR2 is FQNEAQ (reference sequence).

Written as DNA, the CDR3 is TGTGCCACCAGGTTAGGCTCAGCAGATACGCAGTATTTT. Residues: CATRLGSADTQYF. The chain links TRBV24-1 to TRBJ2-3; D remains unclear. The CDR3 consists of 13 residues. The germline CDR1 and CDR2 sequences are KGHDR and SFDVKD. The V end lost 7 bases, the J end lost 4 bases, and 11 bases lay between the germline ends.

This chain joins TRBV7-2 and TRBJ2-3; D is possibly TRBD2 (6 bases). The germline V and J ends were trimmed by 5 bases and 0 bases, with 15 bases remaining between them. Germline loops: CDR1 SGHTA, CDR2 FQGNSA. The CDR3 extends over 16 amino acids. CDR3 sequence reads: CASSARASVSTDTQYF. The CDR3 coding sequence is TGTGCCAGCAGCGCGCGGGCTAGCGTTAGCACAGATACGCAGTATTTT.

This clonotype was seen repeatedly, ten times or more. The chain links TRBV7-2 to TRBJ2-5; D remains unclear. This CDR3 is 15 amino acids long. Germline CDR1 and CDR2: SGHTA and FQGNSA. Trimming took 1 base from V and 2 from J, leaving 11 bases between them. The CDR3 protein is CASSLGIQLQETQYF. The DNA of the CDR3 is TGTGCCAGCAGCTTAGGAATACAGCTACAAGAGACCCAGTACTTC.

V and J are TRBV4-1 and TRBJ1-2; D unclear. There are 14 residues in the CDR3. Germline lookup yields CDR1 MGHRA and CDR2 YSYEKL. V lost 3 bases and J lost 4, with 12 bases in between. The CDR3 DNA follows: TGCGCCAGCAGCCAGGGCGGGTCTACCTATGGCTACACCTTC. Its translation is CASSQGGSTYGYTF.